These 14 T cell receptor beta chains share one sample of origin, sequenced in a study of shared clonotypes between healthy human individuals. Sequenced by immunoSEQ multiplex PCR; TCRdb stores in-frame clones only, minus some. The table includes some 1,400,000 clones, roughly 96% detected once. The sample taken for sequencing was naive CD4+ T cells sorted from blood. The subset: CD45RA+ positively selected. The source of these receptors is a man aged 30-40 years in good health.

The V call is TRBV5-6, the J call TRBJ2-5, with 10 bases matching TRBD2. The junction had 4 bases not matched to a gene; V was cut back by 0 bases and J by 5 bases. Germline V gives CDR1 SGHDT, CDR2 YYEEEE. The CDR3 has 15 residues. CDR3 DNA: TGTGCCAGCAGCTTGGTAGCGGGAGGTGTGGAGACCCAGTACTTC. It yields the protein CASSLVAGGVETQYF.

The V call is TRBV11-2, the J call TRBJ2-2; either TRBD1 or TRBD2 may fit D (5 bases each). CDR3 length equals 13 residues. Trimming cost V 5 bases and J 5 bases, with 9 bases left between them. Germline CDR1 SGHAT, CDR2 FQNNGV. This chain's CDR3 is CASSEWGTGELFF. Here the CDR3 DNA reads TGTGCCAGCAGCGAATGGGGGACCGGGGAGCTGTTTTTT.

This sequence joins TRBV5-8 and TRBJ2-4; D might be TRBD1 (6 bases). V lost 5 bases and J 0 bases, leaving 15 bases between the germline ends. CDR3 length: 16 amino acids. The V gene's germline CDR1 is SGHTS and CDR2 YDEGEE. CDR3 amino acids: CASRPGRGLAKNIQYF. CDR3 in DNA: TGTGCCAGCAGGCCAGGCAGGGGCCTAGCCAAAAACATTCAGTACTTC.

The count of this clone is one. This chain links TRBV29-1 with TRBJ2-3; 7 bases map to TRBD2. This CDR3 region has 14 residues. Per germline, CDR1 SQVTM and CDR2 ANQGSEA. V shed 3 bases and J 1 base; nucleotides not matched to a gene: 4. CDR3 sequence (DNA): TGCAGCGTTGAGCTAGCGGTAGGCACAGATACGCAGTATTTT. It specifies CSVELAVGTDTQYF.

This rearrangement joins TRBV5-1 to TRBJ1-2; TRBD1 is a possible D gene (5 bases). From germline, CDR1 is SGHRS and CDR2 YFSETQ. The ends were cut back, 3 bases at V and 0 bases at J, with 15 bases in the middle. This CDR3 comprises 16 residues. DNA of the CDR3: TGCGCCAGCAGCTGGGTCCCGGACATGCCTAACTATGGCTACACCTTC. It codes for CASSWVPDMPNYGYTF. The variable domain in full, with the rest retrieved from reference TRBV5-1 and TRBJ1-2, is KAGVTQTPRYLIKTRGQQVTLSCSPISGHRSVSWYQQTPGQGLQFLFEYFSETQRNKGNFPGRFSGRQFSNSRSEMNVSTLELGDSALYLCASSWVPDMPNYGYTFGSGTRLTVV.

As regards this clone: The germline gene is not matched at one end of the junction; a read error may be the cause. V usage is TRBV14 and J usage is TRBJ2-7, with 7 bases lining up with TRBD1. CDR1 SGHDN and CDR2 FVKESK come from the germline V gene. The CDR3 is 14 residues long. CDR3 nucleotide sequence: TGTGCCAGCAATCCCCGGACAGGCTCCCACGAGCAGTACTTC. Amino acid sequence: CASNPRTGSHEQYF.

The chain joins TRBV7-9 to TRBJ2-7; 8 nucleotides line up with TRBD2. V was clipped by 3 bases and J by 3 bases; unmatched bases: 4. CDR1 and CDR2 (germline): SEHNR, FQNEAQ (reference sequence). The CDR3 is 14 residues long. DNA for the CDR3: TGTGCCAGCAGCTTCGAGCGGGGGAGCTACGAGCAGTACTTC. It translates to CASSFERGSYEQYF.

V is TRBV4-3 and J is TRBJ2-1; no firm D call. This CDR3 spans 15 amino acids. V shed 8 bases and J shed 7 bases, with 21 bases lying between them. Germline values: CDR1 LGHNA, CDR2 YSLEER. The CDR3 sequence: CASGNHPSYKNEQFF. Here the CDR3 DNA reads TGCGCCAGCGGCAATCACCCCTCTTACAAGAATGAGCAGTTCTTC.

The genes are TRBV10-3 and TRBJ2-7; D call uncertain. V shed 6 bases and J shed 5 bases, with 11 bases lying between them. This CDR3 comprises 12 residues. The germline CDR1 and CDR2 sequences are ENHRY and SYGVKD. The CDR3 region has the DNA TGTGCCATCAGGGGTCCCGAGGACGAGCAGTACTTC. Amino acid sequence: CAIRGPEDEQYF.

The chain carries TRBV9 and TRBJ1-1; maybe TRBD1 (6 bases). Per germline, CDR1 SGDLS and CDR2 YYNGEE. The CDR3 sequence is 16 residues long. Trimming stripped 4 bases from V and 4 bases from J, with 20 bases between. This CDR3 reads CASSYKPTGLGTEAFF. The CDR3, as DNA: TGTGCCAGCAGCTATAAACCTACAGGGCTTGGCACTGAAGCTTTCTTT.

CDR3 coding DNA: TGCGCCAGCAGCCTGCCAGGGGTCAATCAGCCCCAGCATTTT. It translates to CASSLPGVNQPQHF. The chain recombines TRBV5-1 with TRBJ1-5; D might be TRBD1 (6 bases). The CDR3 spans 14 residues. The V gene's germline CDR1 is SGHRS and CDR2 YFSETQ. Trimming stripped 4 bases from V and 3 bases from J, with 11 bases between.

V gene TRBV7-9 combines with J gene TRBJ2-2, with D unresolved. V lost 0 bases and J lost 6, with 20 bases in between. The CDR3 has 18 residues. Per the germline V gene, CDR1 is SEHNR and CDR2 is FQNEAQ (reference sequence). The CDR3 DNA follows: TGTGCCAGCAGCTTAGCTCCTCCCTGGCGAATTACTCCCGGGGAGCTGTTTTTT. Translated, it gives CASSLAPPWRITPGELFF.

The genes are TRBV7-3 and TRBJ2-1, with D possibly TRBD2 on 6 matching bases. Germline CDR1 is SGHTA and CDR2 is FQGTGA. CDR3 length equals 16 residues. V was cut by 5 bases and J by 0 bases, with 14 bases left in between. The CDR3 region is CASSNSLASSYNEQFF. The CDR3 DNA follows: TGTGCCAGCAGCAACAGCCTAGCGAGCTCCTACAATGAGCAGTTCTTC.

CDR3 sequence: CASLPYEQYF. As DNA, the CDR3 is TGTGCCAGCTTACCTTACGAGCAGTACTTC. The rearrangement joins TRBV9 to TRBJ2-7; D is undetermined. The V gene lost 7 bases and the J gene lost 4 bases, with 6 bases spanning the gap. There are 10 residues in the CDR3. Germline V gene data show CDR1 as SGDLS and CDR2 as YYNGEE.